These T cell receptor beta chains were read from a single sample in a study of OX40 agonist ivuxolimab in advanced cancers. Some clones are missing from TCRdb's copy, which holds only in-frame ones; the method was immunoSEQ multiplex PCR. The sample comprises approximately 82,000 clones, approximately 87% of which are singletons, and 0.7% to 0.9% rests with the top ten. The sequenced sample was CD4+ or CD8+ T cells sorted from blood, obtained in a trial of the OX40 agonist ivuxolimab. These receptors originate from an adult with an advanced solid tumor such as melanoma, head and neck, liver or kidney cancer. Each CDR3 is given with its conserved first and last residue. D genes are given only for firm matches. Some rows mark clone size as missing; the rest say once, few, many or name a class of expanded clone.

clone_size: -; d_call: -; j_call: TRBJ2-1; v_call: TRBV7-2; cdr3_aa: CASSLFQGSLSYNEQFF; cdr3_nt: TGTGCCAGCAGCTTATTCCAGGGCAGCCTCTCCTACAATGAGCAGTTCTTC
clone_size: -; d_call: -; j_call: TRBJ2-2; v_call: TRBV5-1; cdr3_aa: CASSPRLVSGTNTGELFF; cdr3_nt: TGCGCCAGCAGCCCCCGACTCGTTAGCGGAACGAACACCGGGGAGCTGTTTTTT
clone_size: -; d_call: -; j_call: TRBJ1-2; v_call: TRBV4-2; cdr3_aa: CASSQTDNYGYTF; cdr3_nt: TGTGCCAGCAGCCAAACAGATAACTATGGCTACACCTTC
clone_size: -; d_call: TRBD1; j_call: TRBJ2-3; v_call: TRBV30; cdr3_aa: CAWSTLRKTGPGTDTQYF; cdr3_nt: TGTGCCTGGAGTACGCTACGCAAGACAGGGCCCGGCACAGATACGCAGTATTTT
clone_size: -; d_call: -; j_call: TRBJ2-4; v_call: TRBV4-2; cdr3_aa: CASSQEVGAKNIQYF; cdr3_nt: TGTGCCAGCAGCCAAGAAGTTGGAGCCAAAAACATTCAGTACTTC
clone_size: -; d_call: -; j_call: TRBJ2-7; v_call: TRBV11-2; cdr3_aa: CASSRWDISYEQYF; cdr3_nt: TGTGCCAGCAGCCGGTGGGATATCTCCTACGAGCAGTACTTC
clone_size: once; d_call: TRBD2; j_call: TRBJ2-2; v_call: TRBV30; cdr3_aa: CAWSPRVAGVKTGELFF; cdr3_nt: TGTGCCTGGAGTCCCCGAGTAGCGGGGGTAAAAACCGGGGAGCTGTTTTTT
clone_size: few; d_call: -; j_call: TRBJ1-3; v_call: TRBV5-6; cdr3_aa: CASSLTGLSSGNTIYF; cdr3_nt: TGTGCCAGCAGCCTTACAGGGCTGAGCTCTGGAAACACCATATATTTT
clone_size: -; d_call: TRBD2; j_call: TRBJ2-1; v_call: TRBV5-8; cdr3_aa: CASSRGTSDHNEQFF; cdr3_nt: TGTGCCAGCAGCCGCGGGACTAGCGATCACAATGAGCAGTTCTTC
clone_size: -; d_call: -; j_call: TRBJ2-5; v_call: TRBV19; cdr3_aa: CASSILTRETQYF; cdr3_nt: TGTGCCAGTAGTATCCTCACACGAGAGACCCAGTACTTC
clone_size: -; d_call: TRBD1; j_call: TRBJ2-3; v_call: TRBV4-2; cdr3_aa: CASSHLYGTGEFPDTQYF; cdr3_nt: TGTGCCAGCAGCCACCTGTACGGGACAGGGGAGTTTCCGGATACGCAGTATTTT
clone_size: -; d_call: TRBD2; j_call: TRBJ2-5; v_call: TRBV5-4; cdr3_aa: CASSLAASGGVGETQYF; cdr3_nt: TGTGCCAGCAGCTTGGCCGCTAGCGGGGGGGTAGGAGAGACCCAGTACTTC
clone_size: -; d_call: TRBD1; j_call: TRBJ1-6; v_call: TRBV4-1; cdr3_aa: CASSHKPGQGDSPLHF; cdr3_nt: TGCGCCAGCAGTCACAAGCCGGGACAGGGGGATTCACCCCTCCACTTT
clone_size: once; d_call: -; j_call: TRBJ2-4; v_call: TRBV27; cdr3_aa: CASSLKWGALAKNIQYF; cdr3_nt: TGTGCCAGCAGTTTAAAGTGGGGAGCTCTAGCCAAAAACATTCAGTACTTC
clone_size: -; d_call: -; j_call: TRBJ1-2; v_call: TRBV30; cdr3_aa: CAWSLQDYGYTF; cdr3_nt: TGTGCCTGGAGTTTACAGGACTATGGCTACACCTTC